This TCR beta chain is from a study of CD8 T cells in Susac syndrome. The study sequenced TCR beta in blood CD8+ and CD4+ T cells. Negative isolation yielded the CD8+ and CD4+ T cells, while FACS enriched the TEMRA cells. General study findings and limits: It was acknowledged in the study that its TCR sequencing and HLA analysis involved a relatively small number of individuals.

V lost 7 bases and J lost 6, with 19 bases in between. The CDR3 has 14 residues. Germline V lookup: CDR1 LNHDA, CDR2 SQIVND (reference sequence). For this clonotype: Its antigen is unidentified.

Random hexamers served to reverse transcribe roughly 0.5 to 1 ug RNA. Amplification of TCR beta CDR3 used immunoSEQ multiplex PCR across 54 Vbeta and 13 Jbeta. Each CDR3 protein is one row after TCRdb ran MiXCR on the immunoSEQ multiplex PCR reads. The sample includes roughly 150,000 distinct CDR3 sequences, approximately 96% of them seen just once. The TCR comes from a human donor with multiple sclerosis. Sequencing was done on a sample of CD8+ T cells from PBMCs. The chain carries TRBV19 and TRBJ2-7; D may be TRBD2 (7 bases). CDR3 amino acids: CASTQGRGGGEQYF. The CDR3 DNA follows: TGTGCCAGTACCCAGGGCAGGGGAGGGGGCGAGCAGTACTTC.